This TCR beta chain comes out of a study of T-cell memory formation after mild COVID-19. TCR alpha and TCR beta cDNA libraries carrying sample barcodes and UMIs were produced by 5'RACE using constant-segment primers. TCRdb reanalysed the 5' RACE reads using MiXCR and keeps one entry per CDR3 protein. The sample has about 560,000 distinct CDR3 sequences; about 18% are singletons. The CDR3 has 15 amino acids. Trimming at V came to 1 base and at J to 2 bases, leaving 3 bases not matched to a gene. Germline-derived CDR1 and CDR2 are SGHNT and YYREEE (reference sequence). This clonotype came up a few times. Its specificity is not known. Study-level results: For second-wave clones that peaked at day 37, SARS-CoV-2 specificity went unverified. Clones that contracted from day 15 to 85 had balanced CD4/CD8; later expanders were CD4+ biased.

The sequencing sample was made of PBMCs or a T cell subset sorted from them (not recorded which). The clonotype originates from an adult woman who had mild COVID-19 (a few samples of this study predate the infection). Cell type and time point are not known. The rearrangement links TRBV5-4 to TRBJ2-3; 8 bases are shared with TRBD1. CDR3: CASSLRTGITDTQYF. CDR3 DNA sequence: TGTGCCAGCAGCTTGCGGACAGGGATCACAGATACGCAGTATTTT.